The 32 T cell receptor beta chains listed next were all sequenced from one sample in a study of monozygotic twins with inflammatory bowel disease. With the 5' RACE reads reprocessed, TCRdb shows one record per CDR3 protein and no DNA. This sample's table has over 350,000 distinct CDR3 sequences. The sample taken for sequencing was blood. Source of these receptors: a human donor with ulcerative colitis or Crohn's disease, or a healthy co-twin of an affected twin (not recorded which).

The chain links TRBV7-3 to TRBJ1-6. The CDR3 loop spans 13 amino acids. Germline V CDR1 and CDR2: SGHTA, FQGTGA. This CDR3 is CASSLEVESPLHF.

The chain employs TRBV5-1 and TRBJ2-5; TCRdb proposes TRBD2, but this gene call is untestable without DNA. The V gene's germline CDR1 is SGHRS and CDR2 YFSETQ. The CDR3 is 14 residues long. CDR3: CASSSGRRGETQYF.

The chain combines TRBV7-2 with TRBJ1-4; TCRdb proposes TRBD1, but this gene call is untestable without DNA. Per germline, CDR1 SGHTA and CDR2 FQGNSA. This CDR3 is built from 14 residues. The CDR3 here is CASSFRGGSEKLFF.

The chain recombines TRBV12-3 or TRBV12-4 with TRBJ1-5. CDR3 length: 13 amino acids. The CDR3 loop is CASSLFRPGPQHF.

The chain recombines TRBV6-1 with TRBJ2-2. Germline lookup yields CDR1 MNHNS and CDR2 SASEGT. CDR3 length: 13 amino acids. This CDR3 reads CASSAQNTGELFF.

This rearrangement joins TRBV21-1 to TRBJ2-3; without DNA, the TCRdb call of TRBD2 cannot be checked. TRBV21-1 is labeled a pseudogene. This CDR3 region has 15 residues. CDR3 protein: CASSKRKRGTDTQYF.

The CDR3 spells CAWRQRGGRETQYF. The V and J genes are TRBV30 and TRBJ2-5; TCRdb returns TRBD2, unconfirmable since there is no DNA. Germline V CDR1 and CDR2: GTSNPN, SVGIG (reference sequence). This CDR3 region has 14 residues.

The chain combines TRBV4-2 with TRBJ2-5; the D gene TCRdb calls, TRBD1, cannot be checked with no DNA. Germline CDR1 is LGHNA and CDR2 is YNFKEQ. The CDR3 is 15 amino acids. The CDR3 is CASSQDSGRQETQYF.

The rearrangement links TRBV2 to TRBJ1-2; without DNA, the TCRdb call of TRBD1 cannot be checked. The germline V gene has CDR1 SNHLY and CDR2 FYNNEI. The CDR3 extends over 13 amino acids. The CDR3 loop reads CASSDDSRIGYTF.

The chain links TRBV7-9 to TRBJ2-1; TCRdb names TRBD2, which stays unverified in the absence of DNA. The CDR3 has 16 amino acids. Germline CDR1 is SEHNR and CDR2 is FQNEAQ (reference sequence). Here the CDR3 reads CASSPRGSGNYNEQFF.

Here the CDR3 reads CAISEQGIGSYEQYF. This chain joins TRBV10-3 and TRBJ2-7; the TCRdb D gene call, TRBD1, has no DNA to confirm it. The CDR3 length is 15 residues. Germline V gene lookup returns CDR1 ENHRY and CDR2 SYGVKD.

The chain has TRBV12-3 or TRBV12-4 and TRBJ2-2; TCRdb calls TRBD1, which cannot be checked without DNA. This CDR3 has 14 residues. This CDR3 is CASSSGQGSGELFF.

This chain uses TRBV29-1 with TRBJ2-7. The CDR3 covers 12 residues. The germline V gene has CDR1 SQVTM and CDR2 ANQGSEA. This CDR3 reads CSVEDVGYEQYF.

V and J are TRBV6-2 or TRBV6-3 and TRBJ2-2; TCRdb proposes TRBD1, but this gene call is untestable without DNA. The germline V gene has CDR1 MNHEY and CDR2 SVGEGT. The CDR3 has 15 residues. CDR3 in amino acids: CASSYEGVRTGELFF.

V usage is TRBV5-5 and J usage is TRBJ1-5; TCRdb reports TRBD1, a call that lacks DNA to check it against. The germline V gene has CDR1 SGHKS and CDR2 YYEKEE (reference sequence). The CDR3 is made up of 17 amino acids. The CDR3 loop reads CASSLEGTVHSNQPQHF.

The chain uses TRBV30 and TRBJ2-4; the TRBD1 assignment by TCRdb is unverifiable without DNA. The CDR3 is made up of 17 amino acids. CDR1 is GTSNPN and CDR2 is SVGIG in the germline V gene (reference sequence). The chain's CDR3 is CAWRTQTGLAAKNIQYF.

The J gene is TRBJ2-2, the V gene TRBV5-1; TCRdb gives TRBD2 as the D gene, but with no DNA this cannot be confirmed. CDR3 size: 17 residues. Germline V gives CDR1 SGHRS, CDR2 YFSETQ. This CDR3 reads CASSLFVGQASTGELFF.

The rearrangement joins TRBV6-1 to TRBJ2-1; TCRdb lists TRBD1, though no DNA is available to test this call. CDR3 length equals 14 residues. The V gene's germline CDR1 is MNHNS and CDR2 SASEGT. This CDR3 is CASSRQGGNNEQFF.

The V and J genes are TRBV7-2 and TRBJ2-7; checking the TCRdb D call of TRBD1 is not possible without DNA. The CDR3 consists of 14 residues. Germline CDR1 is SGHTA and CDR2 is FQGNSA. CDR3 sequence reads: CASSLAQGIYEQYF.

The genes are TRBV29-1 and TRBJ2-2; checking the TCRdb D call of TRBD1 is not possible without DNA. The V gene's germline CDR1 is SQVTM and CDR2 ANQGSEA. The CDR3 has 15 residues. This CDR3 is CSVRTGGDSTGELFF.

The CDR3 region is CASSSQATNEKLFF. The V and J genes are TRBV5-1 and TRBJ1-4. In germline, CDR1 is SGHRS, CDR2 YFSETQ. This CDR3 contains 14 residues.

V is TRBV30 and J is TRBJ1-5. This CDR3 has 13 amino acids. Germline V gene data show CDR1 as GTSNPN and CDR2 as SVGIG (reference sequence). CDR3 loop: CAWSPQGLQPQHF.

CDR3: CASSLQGWSETQYF. The chain links TRBV5-1 to TRBJ2-5; TCRdb's D call of TRBD1 is untestable without DNA. The CDR3 consists of 14 residues. Germline loops: CDR1 SGHRS, CDR2 YFSETQ.

V is TRBV12-3 or TRBV12-4 and J is TRBJ1-2; the D call of TRBD1 rests on TCRdb alone, since no DNA is present to check it. This CDR3 is built from 13 residues. The CDR3: CASSLGGGYGYTF.

This CDR3 is CASSPGLTIYEQYF. This chain uses TRBV27 with TRBJ2-7; the D call of TRBD2 rests on TCRdb alone, since no DNA is present to check it. Germline values: CDR1 MNHEY, CDR2 SMNVEV (reference sequence). The CDR3 sequence is 14 residues long.

The J gene is TRBJ2-7, the V gene TRBV27. This CDR3 region has 14 residues. Germline V gene data show CDR1 as MNHEY and CDR2 as SMNVEV (reference sequence). Here the CDR3 reads CASSLGWGSYEQYF.

The chain couples TRBV20-1 to TRBJ2-5; TCRdb selects TRBD1, and the lack of DNA leaves this call unchecked. This CDR3 has 12 residues. Germline assignment: CDR1 DFQATT and CDR2 SNEGSKA (reference sequence). CDR3 residues: CSAGDREETQYF.

The chain's CDR3 is CASSLVVSPTDTQYF. The chain carries TRBV7-9 and TRBJ2-3. The CDR3 has 15 residues. CDR1 is SEHNR, CDR2 FQNEAQ, per germline (reference sequence).

This chain uses TRBV12-3 or TRBV12-4 with TRBJ1-5. This CDR3 region has 15 residues. This CDR3 reads CASSPNFGGNQPQHF.

The J gene is TRBJ2-1, the V gene TRBV28; the D call of TRBD1 rests on TCRdb alone, since no DNA is present to check it. The CDR3 consists of 16 residues. Germline V lookup: CDR1 MDHEN, CDR2 SYDVKM. Here the CDR3 reads CASSSRRGEVYNEQFF.

This CDR3 reads CASSPTVMNTEAFF. This chain connects TRBV18 to TRBJ1-1; TCRdb calls TRBD1, which cannot be checked without DNA. The CDR3 runs to 14 residues. Germline CDR1 KGHSH, CDR2 LQKENI.

The V gene is TRBV2, the J gene TRBJ1-5. Germline V gene data show CDR1 as SNHLY and CDR2 as FYNNEI. The CDR3 has 15 amino acids. The CDR3 sequence: CASRKTGVWGQPQHF. Variable domain in full (rest from reference TRBV2 and TRBJ1-5): EPEVTQTPSHQVTQMGQEVILRCVPISNHLYFYWYRQILGQKVEFLVSFYNNEISEKSEIFDDQFSVERPDGSNFTLKIRSTKLEDSAMYFCASRKTGVWGQPQHFGDGTRLSIL.